Below, one TCR beta chain is given with its context. This sample was taken from a study of T-cell reconstitution after alpha-beta-depleted transplantation in children. Researchers prepared the TCRbeta library using unique molecular identifiers, the study reports. TCRdb fed the PCR reads into MiXCR, producing one record per CDR3 protein. The sample lists about 400,000 distinct CDR3 sequences; around 20% were seen once. Per the germline V gene, CDR1 is MDHEN and CDR2 is SYDVKM. The CDR3 is 16 residues long. J gave up 9 bases and V 3 bases, and 16 bases lay outside the gene matches. Sequencing was performed on PBMCs from the stem cell graft donor, taken from the stem cell graft. V is TRBV28 and J is TRBJ2-5; TRBD2 matches 7 bases. The receptor was derived from a human donor who donated a stem cell graft to a child with acute myeloid leukemia. CDR3 nucleotide sequence: TGTGCCAGCAGTTTGTCCCTAGGCGACCACCGGGGGGCCCAGTACTTC. Amino acids: CASSLSLGDHRGAQYF.